This T cell receptor (beta chain) stems from a study of cytomegalovirus exposure and HLA in healthy donors. 13 Jbeta primers and 60 Vbeta primers were used for the PCR. Original data processing: In a later analysis, the count reached some 83 million unique TCR beta chains, with approximately 11 million shared. Clones were read by immunoSEQ multiplex PCR, and TCRdb kept only the in-frame ones, dropping some. The DNA gave D and trimming, while V, J and clone size come from that table. The sample lists some 180,000 clones, 75% to 90% seen once, with about 2.2% in the top ten. This CDR3 comprises 16 residues. V shed 3 bases, J shed 5 bases, and the junction held 11 bases outside the gene matches. Germline V gene sequence: CDR1 KGHSH, CDR2 LQKENI. Of note for this clone: Its antigen remains unidentified.

Study-wide points: Sequencing depth roughly uniform across donors was assumed in presence/absence analyses.

The rearrangement joins TRBV18 to TRBJ2-5, with 8 bases lining up with TRBD1. This TCR came from a male donor in good health and CMV-seronegative. Sequencing was done on a sample of PBMCs. The CDR3 nucleotides read TGTGCCAGCTCACCCCCTGACAGGGGAGGTATGGAGACCCAGTACTTC. This gives the protein CASSPPDRGGMETQYF.